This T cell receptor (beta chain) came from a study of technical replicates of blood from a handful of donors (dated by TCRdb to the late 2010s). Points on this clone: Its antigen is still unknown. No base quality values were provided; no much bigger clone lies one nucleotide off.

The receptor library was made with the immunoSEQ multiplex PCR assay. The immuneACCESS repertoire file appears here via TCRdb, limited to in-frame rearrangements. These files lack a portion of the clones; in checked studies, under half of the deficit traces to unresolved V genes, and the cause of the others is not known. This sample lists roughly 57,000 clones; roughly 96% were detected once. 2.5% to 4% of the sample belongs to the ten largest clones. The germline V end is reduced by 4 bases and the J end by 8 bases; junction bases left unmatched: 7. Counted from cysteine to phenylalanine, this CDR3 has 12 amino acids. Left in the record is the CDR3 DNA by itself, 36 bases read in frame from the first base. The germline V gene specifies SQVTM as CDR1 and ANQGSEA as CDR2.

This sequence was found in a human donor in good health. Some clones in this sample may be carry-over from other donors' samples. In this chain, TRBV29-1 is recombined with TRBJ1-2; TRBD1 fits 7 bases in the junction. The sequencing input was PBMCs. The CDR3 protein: CSVAQGFGGYTF. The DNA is TGCAGCGTTGCACAGGGGTTCGGGGGCTACACCTTC.